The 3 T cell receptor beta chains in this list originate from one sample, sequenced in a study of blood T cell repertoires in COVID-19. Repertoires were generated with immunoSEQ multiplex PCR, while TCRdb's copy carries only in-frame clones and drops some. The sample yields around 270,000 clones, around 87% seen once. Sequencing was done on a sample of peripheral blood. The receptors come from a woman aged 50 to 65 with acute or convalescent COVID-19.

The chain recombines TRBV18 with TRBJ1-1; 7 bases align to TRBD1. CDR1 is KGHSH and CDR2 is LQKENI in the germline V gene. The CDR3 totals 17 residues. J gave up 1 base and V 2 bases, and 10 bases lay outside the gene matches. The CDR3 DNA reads TGTGCCAGCTCACCAGAGGTGCCGGACAGGCCGAACACTGAAGCTTTCTTT. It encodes CASSPEVPDRPNTEAFF.

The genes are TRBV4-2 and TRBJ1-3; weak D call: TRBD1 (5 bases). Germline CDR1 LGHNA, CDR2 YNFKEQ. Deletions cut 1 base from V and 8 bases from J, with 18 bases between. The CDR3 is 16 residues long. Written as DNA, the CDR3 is TGTGCCAGCAGCCAAGCCGGACACTGGGTGACGGACACCATATATTTT. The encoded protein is CASSQAGHWVTDTIYF.

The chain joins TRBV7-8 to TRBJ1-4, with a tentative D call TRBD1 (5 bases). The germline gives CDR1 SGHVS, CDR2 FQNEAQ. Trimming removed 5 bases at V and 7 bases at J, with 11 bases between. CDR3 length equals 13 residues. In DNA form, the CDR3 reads TGTGCCAGCAGCGTACTAAGGGGTGAAAAACTGTTTTTT. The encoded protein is CASSVLRGEKLFF.